This record covers a single T cell receptor (beta chain). Its antigen is not identified. Produced via immunoSEQ multiplex PCR; TCRdb's table is partial and in-frame only. This repertoire shows some 68,000 clones, around 72% found once; its top ten account for roughly 4%. The sample is drawn from a study of vaccination effects on CD4 cells after COVID-19. The CDR3 length is 15 residues. V was clipped by 3 bases and J by 4 bases; unmatched bases: 10. CDR1 is GTSNPN and CDR2 is SVGIG in the germline V gene (reference sequence). Antigen-specific CD4+ T cells expanded by the ViraFEST assay with viral peptide pools were then sequenced. Culturing for about ten days preceded CD4+ T cell isolation. Vaccinated recipients, who were negative for nucleocapsid antibodies, had no history of SARS-CoV-2 infection. Study results and limitations: In vaccinees who were healthy, merely 1 out of 255 vaccine-induced clones cross-reacted with common cold coronaviruses. Infection- and vaccine-induced clones contracted markedly late after vaccination.

This sequence originates from a human donor who received a COVID-19 vaccine. This chain links TRBV30 with TRBJ2-3; 7 bases fit TRBD1. Sequenced material: CD4+ T cells from PBMCs cultured with HCoV-OC43 spike peptides, taken before COVID-19 vaccination. Subset here: HCoV-OC43 spike overlapping peptide pool stimulation. The CDR3 region has the DNA TGTGCCTGGAGGGCTAACAGGGGCTTCGCAGATACGCAGTATTTT. Translated, it gives CAWRANRGFADTQYF.